The next 12 T cell receptor beta chains were all read from a single sample in a study of shared T cell receptors in the human thymus. TCRdb's copy holds only in-frame clones and misses some; the assay was immunoSEQ multiplex PCR. The data contain hundreds of thousands of clones, approximately 78% of them singletons. Another study also made use of these data, one on human thymus T cells.

Sequencing was carried out using thymocytes. The receptors originated from a boy younger than two with a congenital heart defect.

In this sample, this clone turned up a few times. The chain is built from TRBV28 and TRBJ2-7, with a weak D call TRBD2 (6 bases). Germline V lookup: CDR1 MDHEN, CDR2 SYDVKM. The CDR3 extends over 12 amino acids. V was pared by 7 bases and J by 7 bases, with 14 bases between. CDR3: CASNYLGGEQYF. The DNA of the CDR3 is TGTGCCAGCAATTATCTTGGGGGGGAGCAGTACTTC. Filled out from reference TRBV28 and TRBJ2-7, the complete variable domain reads DVKVTQSSRYLVKRTGEKVFLECVQDMDHENMFWYRQDPGLGLRLIYFSYDVKMKEKGDIPEGYSVSREKKERFSLILESASTNQTSMYLCASNYLGGEQYFGPGTRLTVT.

The V gene is TRBV21-1, the J gene TRBJ1-4; the tabulated D call, TRBD1, remains unverified against the DNA. TRBV21-1 counts as a pseudogene. CDR3 length equals 17 residues. CDR3 sequence reads: CASSTGGVAATNEKLFF. CDR3 in DNA: TGTGCCAGCAGCACAGGGGGCGTCGCCGCAACTAATGAAAAACTGTTTTTT.

The rearrangement links TRBV14 to TRBJ1-2, with TRBD1 matching over 9 bases. This CDR3 is 15 amino acids long. The germline V gene encodes CDR1 SGHDN and CDR2 FVKESK. The ends lost 0 bases at V and 5 bases at J; junction bases unmatched: 4. DNA of the CDR3: TGTGCCAGCAGCCAAGATGGGGGGACAGGGTATGGCTACACCTTC. It encodes CASSQDGGTGYGYTF. Variable domain in full (rest from reference TRBV14 and TRBJ1-2): EAGVTQFPSHSVIEKGQTVTLRCDPISGHDNLYWYRRVMGKEIKFLLHFVKESKQDESGMPNNRFLAERTGGTYSTLKVQPAELEDSGVYFCASSQDGGTGYGYTFGSGTRLTVV.

The V call is TRBV21-1, the J call TRBJ2-7; TRBD2 was called by the table and not checked on the DNA. TRBV21-1 is designated a pseudogene. The CDR3 loop spans 14 amino acids. The CDR3 sequence: CASSNRDLGHEQYF. CDR3 bases: TGTGCCAGCAGCAACCGGGACTTAGGGCACGAGCAGTACTTC.

This clone was counted a few times. The chain couples TRBV9 to TRBJ2-1, with D possibly TRBD2 on 6 matching bases. Germline lookup yields CDR1 SGDLS and CDR2 YYNGEE. This CDR3 comprises 18 residues. The V end was cut by 4 bases, the J end by 2 bases, with 22 bases between. CDR3 in amino acids: CASSPSWGIAAPYNEQFF. CDR3 nucleotides: TGTGCCAGCAGCCCTAGTTGGGGGATAGCGGCCCCCTACAATGAGCAGTTCTTC.

This clone came up once. The chain has TRBV25-1 and TRBJ1-1; D is unclear. V lost 9 bases and J 3 bases, leaving 11 bases between the germline ends. The germline gives CDR1 MGHDK, CDR2 SYGVNS. The CDR3 has 12 amino acids. For the CDR3, the DNA is TGTGCCAGTACGCATCGGGACACTGAAGCTTTCTTT. This sequence encodes CASTHRDTEAFF.

The chain couples TRBV4-1 to TRBJ2-5; TRBD2 matches at 11 bases. CDR1 MGHRA and CDR2 YSYEKL come from the germline V gene. The CDR3 spans 15 residues. The V and J ends lost 9 bases and 9 bases, in that order; junction bases with no gene match: 15. The DNA of the CDR3 is TGCGCCAGTGCCGATAGCGGGAGGGGACGGGTGGCCCAGTACTTC. It codes for CASADSGRGRVAQYF.

The chain employs TRBV4-2 and TRBJ2-7, with 9 nucleotides matching TRBD2. Germline V gene data show CDR1 as LGHNA and CDR2 as YNFKEQ. With V trimmed by 4 bases and J by 6 bases, 13 bases remained unmatched. CDR3 length: 16 amino acids. The CDR3 DNA sequence: TGTGCCAGCAGCCCTCCGAGAGCGGGAGGCCGGGGCGAGCAGTACTTC. Translated, it gives CASSPPRAGGRGEQYF.

This clone was counted only a few times. The V call is TRBV4-1, the J call TRBJ2-7, with TRBD1 matching 9 bases. The CDR3 contains 17 residues. V lost 0 bases to trimming and J lost 3 bases; unmatched junction nucleotides: 9. CDR1 and CDR2 (germline): MGHRA, YSYEKL. CDR3 loop: CASSQEGPGQGHYEQYF. The CDR3 nucleotides read TGCGCCAGCAGCCAAGAAGGACCGGGACAGGGACACTACGAGCAGTACTTC.

This clone has only a few counts. This chain joins TRBV7-2 and TRBJ1-5, with D perhaps TRBD1 (6 bases). Germline V lookup: CDR1 SGHTA, CDR2 FQGNSA. The CDR3 runs to 16 residues. Trimming took 3 bases from V and 7 from J, leaving 19 bases between them. CDR3 protein: CASSLADRRRGQPQHF. The DNA of the CDR3 is TGTGCCAGCAGCTTGGCCGACAGGCGGAGAGGGCAGCCCCAGCATTTT.

This rearrangement joins TRBV18 to TRBJ2-3, with D possibly TRBD1 on 5 matching bases. The CDR3 runs to 14 residues. V dropped 2 bases and J dropped 5 bases, with 11 bases sitting between them. Germline CDR1 and CDR2: KGHSH and LQKENI. The chain's CDR3 is CASSPGGAQDTQYF. The CDR3 nucleotides read TGTGCCAGCTCACCAGGTGGGGCCCAAGATACGCAGTATTTT.

Turning to this clone: Mismatch with germline at one junction end may stem from a read error. The chain joins TRBV20-1 to TRBJ2-7; TRBD2 might be the D (5 bases). This CDR3 region has 9 residues. CDR1 DFQATT and CDR2 SNEGSKA come from the germline V gene (reference sequence). CDR3 amino acids: CSASRGLSF. CDR3 bases: TGCAGTGCTTCACGAGGACTCAGCTTC.